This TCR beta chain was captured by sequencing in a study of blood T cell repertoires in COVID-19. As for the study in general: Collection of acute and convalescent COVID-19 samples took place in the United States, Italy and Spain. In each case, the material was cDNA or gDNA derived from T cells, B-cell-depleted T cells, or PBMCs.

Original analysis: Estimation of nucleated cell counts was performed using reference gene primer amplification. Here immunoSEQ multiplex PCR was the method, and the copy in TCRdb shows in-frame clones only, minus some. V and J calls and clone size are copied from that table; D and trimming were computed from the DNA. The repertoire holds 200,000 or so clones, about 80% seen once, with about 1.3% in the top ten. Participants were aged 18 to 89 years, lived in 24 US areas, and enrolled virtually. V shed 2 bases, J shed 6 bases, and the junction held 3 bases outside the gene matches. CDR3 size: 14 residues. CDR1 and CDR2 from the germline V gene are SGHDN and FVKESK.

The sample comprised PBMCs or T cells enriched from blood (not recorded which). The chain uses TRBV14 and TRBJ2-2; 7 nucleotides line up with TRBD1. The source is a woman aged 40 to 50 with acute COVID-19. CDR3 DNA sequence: TGTGCCAGCAGCCAACAACAGGGGTCCGGGGAGCTGTTTTTT. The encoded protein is CASSQQQGSGELFF.